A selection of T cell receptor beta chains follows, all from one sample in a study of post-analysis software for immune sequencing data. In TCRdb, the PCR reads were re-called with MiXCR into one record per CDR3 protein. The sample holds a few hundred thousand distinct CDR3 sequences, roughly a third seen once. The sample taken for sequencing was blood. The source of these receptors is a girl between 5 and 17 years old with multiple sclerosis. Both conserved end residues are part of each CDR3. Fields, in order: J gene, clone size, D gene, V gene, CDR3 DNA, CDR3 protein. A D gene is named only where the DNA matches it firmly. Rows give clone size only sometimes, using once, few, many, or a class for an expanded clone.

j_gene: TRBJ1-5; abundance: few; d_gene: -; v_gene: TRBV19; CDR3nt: TGTGCCAGTAGTATTAGACAGTCCAATCAGCCCCAGCATTTT; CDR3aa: CASSIRQSNQPQHF
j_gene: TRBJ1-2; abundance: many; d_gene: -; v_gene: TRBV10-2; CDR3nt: TGCGCCAGCAGGGGGCTGAGACAAGGTGGCTACACCTTC; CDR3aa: CASRGLRQGGYTF
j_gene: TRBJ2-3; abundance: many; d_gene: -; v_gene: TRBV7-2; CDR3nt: TGTGCCAGCAGCCAGTCCCAGAGGGTTCGCACAGATACGCAGTATTTT; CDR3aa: CASSQSQRVRTDTQYF
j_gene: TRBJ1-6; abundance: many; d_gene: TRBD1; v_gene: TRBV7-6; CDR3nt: TGTGCCAGCAGCTCCATGACAGGGCCGGGGAATTCACCCCTCCACTTT; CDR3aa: CASSSMTGPGNSPLHF
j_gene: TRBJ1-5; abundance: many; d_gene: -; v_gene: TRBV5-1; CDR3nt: TGCGCCAGCAGCTTAACCCCGTCCGGAAACAATCAGCCCCAGCATTTT; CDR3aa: CASSLTPSGNNQPQHF
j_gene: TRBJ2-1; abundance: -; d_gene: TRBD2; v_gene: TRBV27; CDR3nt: TGTGCCAGCACCATCGGGATCGGCGGGAGTTCCTACAATGAGCAGTTCTTC; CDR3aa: CASTIGIGGSSYNEQFF
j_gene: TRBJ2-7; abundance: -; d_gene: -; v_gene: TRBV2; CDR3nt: TGTGCCAGCAGTATTGCAGGTACCTACGAGCAGTACTTC; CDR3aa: CASSIAGTYEQYF
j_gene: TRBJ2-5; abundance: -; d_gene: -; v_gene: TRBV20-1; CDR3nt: TGCAGTGCTAACTCACCGGGACTCCAAGAGACCCAGTACTTC; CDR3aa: CSANSPGLQETQYF
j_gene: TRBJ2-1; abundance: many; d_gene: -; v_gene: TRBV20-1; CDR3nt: TGCAGTGCTAGGGCGGGGGCAAGCTCCTACAATGAGCAGTTCTTC; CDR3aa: CSARAGASSYNEQFF
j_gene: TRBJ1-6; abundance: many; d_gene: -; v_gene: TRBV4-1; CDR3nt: TGCGCCAGCAGCCAAGATTGGCAGGGCTCTTATTCACCCCTCCACTTT; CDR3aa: CASSQDWQGSYSPLHF
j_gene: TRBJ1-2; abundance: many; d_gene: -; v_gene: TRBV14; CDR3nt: TGTGCCAGCAGCCAAGATTGGGGGGGAAGGACTAACTATGGCTACACCTTC; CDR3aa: CASSQDWGGRTNYGYTF
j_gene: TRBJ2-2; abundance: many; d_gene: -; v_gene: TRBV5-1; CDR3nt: TGCGCCAGCAGCTTGGCCGGGCACACCGGGGAGCTGTTTTTT; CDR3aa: CASSLAGHTGELFF
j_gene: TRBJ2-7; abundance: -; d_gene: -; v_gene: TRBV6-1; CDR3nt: TGTGCCACGGCCTCCTACGAGCAGTACTTC; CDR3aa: CATASYEQYF
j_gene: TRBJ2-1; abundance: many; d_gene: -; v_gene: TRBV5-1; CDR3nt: TGCGCCAGCAGCGGGCGGGACACCAGGAATGAGCAGTTCTTC; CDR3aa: CASSGRDTRNEQFF
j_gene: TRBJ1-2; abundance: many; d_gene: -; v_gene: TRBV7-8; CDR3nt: TGTGCCAGCAGCTTAGAGCAGAGCATTCCGGAGGGCTACACCTTC; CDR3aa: CASSLEQSIPEGYTF
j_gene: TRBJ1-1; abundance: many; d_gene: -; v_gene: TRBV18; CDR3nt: TGTGCCAGCTCACGACGGGGGGGGAACACTGAAGCTTTCTTT; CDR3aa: CASSRRGGNTEAFF
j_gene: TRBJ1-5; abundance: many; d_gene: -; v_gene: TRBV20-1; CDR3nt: TGCAGTGCTTCGGCTCTTGATAGCAATCAGCCCCAGCATTTT; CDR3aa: CSASALDSNQPQHF
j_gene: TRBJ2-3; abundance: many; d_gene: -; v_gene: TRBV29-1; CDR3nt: TGCAGCGGAGCTGGTCTAGCTGCAGATACGCAGTATTTT; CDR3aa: CSGAGLAADTQYF
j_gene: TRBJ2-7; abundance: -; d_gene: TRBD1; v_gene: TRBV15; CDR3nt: TGTGCCACCAGCCCCTGGACAGGGATGGCCTACGAGCAGTACTTC; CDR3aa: CATSPWTGMAYEQYF
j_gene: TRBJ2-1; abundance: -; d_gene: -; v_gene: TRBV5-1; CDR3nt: TGCGCCAGCAGCTTCGGGGCGGCTTACAATGAGCAGTTCTTC; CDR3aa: CASSFGAAYNEQFF
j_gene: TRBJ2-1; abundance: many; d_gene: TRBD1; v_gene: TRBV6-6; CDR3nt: TGTGCCAGCAGTTACCTAGGACAGGCATCCTACAATGAGCAGTTCTTC; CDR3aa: CASSYLGQASYNEQFF
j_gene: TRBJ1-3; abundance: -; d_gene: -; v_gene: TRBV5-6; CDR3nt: TGTGCCAGCAGCGCCCCGGACGGCGCTCCTGGAAACACCATATATTTT; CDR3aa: CASSAPDGAPGNTIYF
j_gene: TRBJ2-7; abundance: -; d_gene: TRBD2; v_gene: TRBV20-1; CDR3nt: TGCAGTGCTAAGAGCGGGAGCACTTACGAGCAGTACTTC; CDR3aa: CSAKSGSTYEQYF
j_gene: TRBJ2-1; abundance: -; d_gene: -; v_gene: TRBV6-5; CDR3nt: TGTGCCAGCAGTTACAGGGAGGAGGGGATTGGGTGGTCCTACAATGAGCAGTTCTTC; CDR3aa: CASSYREEGIGWSYNEQFF
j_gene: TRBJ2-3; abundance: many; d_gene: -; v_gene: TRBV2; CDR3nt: TGTGCCAGCAGTGGACAGAGCACAGATACGCAGTATTTT; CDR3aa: CASSGQSTDTQYF
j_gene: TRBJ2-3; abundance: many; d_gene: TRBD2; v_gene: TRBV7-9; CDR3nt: TGTGCCAGCAGTCTAGGTGCTAGCGGCGGCACAGATACGCAGTATTTT; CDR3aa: CASSLGASGGTDTQYF
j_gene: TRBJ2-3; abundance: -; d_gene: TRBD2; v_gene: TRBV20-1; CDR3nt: TGCAGTGCTTGGGGACTAGCGGGAGGTACGGGAACAGATACGCAGTATTTT; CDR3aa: CSAWGLAGGTGTDTQYF
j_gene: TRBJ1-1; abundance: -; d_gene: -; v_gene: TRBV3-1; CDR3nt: TGTGCCAGCAGCCCAACTACAGGGAACACTGAAGCTTTCTTT; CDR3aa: CASSPTTGNTEAFF
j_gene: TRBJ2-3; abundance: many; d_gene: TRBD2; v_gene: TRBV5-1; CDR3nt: TGCGCCAGCAGCTCCCTAGGGACTACTTTAAACTCAGATACGCAGTATTTT; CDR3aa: CASSSLGTTLNSDTQYF
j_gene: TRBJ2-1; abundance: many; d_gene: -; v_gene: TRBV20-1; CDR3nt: TGCAGTGCTAGACCGGGGGCGGTCCAGTTCTTC; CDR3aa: CSARPGAVQFF
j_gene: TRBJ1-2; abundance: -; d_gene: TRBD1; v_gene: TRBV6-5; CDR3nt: TGTGCCGTCTCAGGGGGGTACGGCTACACCTTC; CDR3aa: CAVSGGYGYTF
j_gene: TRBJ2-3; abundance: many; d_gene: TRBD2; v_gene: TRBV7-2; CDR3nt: TGTGCCAGCAGCCGAACTAGCGGGGACACAGATACGCAGTATTTT; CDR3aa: CASSRTSGDTDTQYF
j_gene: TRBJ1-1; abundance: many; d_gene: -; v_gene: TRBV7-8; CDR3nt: TGTGCCAGCAGCTTAGGGGCTGGGCCCATGAACACTGAAGCTTTCTTT; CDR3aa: CASSLGAGPMNTEAFF
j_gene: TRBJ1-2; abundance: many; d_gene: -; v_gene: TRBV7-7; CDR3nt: TGTGCCGGCCAGTATGGCTACACCTTC; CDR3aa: CAGQYGYTF
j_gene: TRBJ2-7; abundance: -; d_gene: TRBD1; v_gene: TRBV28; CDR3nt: TGTGCCAGCAGTTTCCCAACCGGACAGGGGTCTTCGAGATACGAGCAGTACTTC; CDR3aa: CASSFPTGQGSSRYEQYF
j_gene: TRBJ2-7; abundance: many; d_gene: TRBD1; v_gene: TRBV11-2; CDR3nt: TGTGCCAGCAGCTTAGGAGGGGGCAGCTCCTACGAGCAGTACTTC; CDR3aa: CASSLGGGSSYEQYF
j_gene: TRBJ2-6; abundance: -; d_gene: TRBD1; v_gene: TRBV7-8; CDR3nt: TGTACCAGCAGCTCCGACAGGGCCGGGGCCAACGTCCCGACTTTC; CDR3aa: CTSSSDRAGANVPTF
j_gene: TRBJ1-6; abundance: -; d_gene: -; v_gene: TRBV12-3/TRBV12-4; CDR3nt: TGTGCCAGCACCGGACGGTCTTCACCCCTCCACTTT; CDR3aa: CASTGRSSPLHF
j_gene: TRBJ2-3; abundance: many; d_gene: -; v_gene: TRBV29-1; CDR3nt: TGCAGCGTTTCCGGGACGGGAAGCACAGATACGCAGTATTTT; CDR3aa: CSVSGTGSTDTQYF
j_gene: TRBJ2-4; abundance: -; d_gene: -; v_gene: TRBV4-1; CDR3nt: TGCGCCAGCAGCCAAGACCCAGCGGAGAGGGAGCAGTACTTC; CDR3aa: CASSQDPAEREQYF
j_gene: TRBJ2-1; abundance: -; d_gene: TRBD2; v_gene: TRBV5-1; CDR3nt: TGCGCCAGCAGCGTAAGACTAGCGAGAGGCAATGAGCAGTTCTTC; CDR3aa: CASSVRLARGNEQFF
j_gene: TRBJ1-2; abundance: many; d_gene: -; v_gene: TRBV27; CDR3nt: TGTGCCAGCAGTTTTAAAGGGGTCGGCGGCTACACCTTC; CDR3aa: CASSFKGVGGYTF
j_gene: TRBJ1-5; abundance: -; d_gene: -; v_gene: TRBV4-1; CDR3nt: TGCGCCAGCAGCCTACACGTGCATAGCAATCAGCCCCAGCATTTT; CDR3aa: CASSLHVHSNQPQHF
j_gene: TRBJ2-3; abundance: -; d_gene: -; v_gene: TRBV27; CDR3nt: TGTGCCAGCAGTTTGGGAAATACGCAGTATTTT; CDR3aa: CASSLGNTQYF
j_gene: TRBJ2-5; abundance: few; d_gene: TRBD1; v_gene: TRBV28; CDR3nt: TGTGCCAGCAGGACAGGGAAAGAGACCCAGTACTTC; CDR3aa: CASRTGKETQYF
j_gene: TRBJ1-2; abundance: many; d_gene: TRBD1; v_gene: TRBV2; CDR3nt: TGTGCCAGCAGTGAAGCGCTGACAGGGTCTAACTATGGCTACACCTTC; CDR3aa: CASSEALTGSNYGYTF
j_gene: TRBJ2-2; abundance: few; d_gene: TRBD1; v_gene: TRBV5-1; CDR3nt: TGCGCCAGCAGCACTGGGGACAGCATGAACACCGGGGAGCTGTTTTTT; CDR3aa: CASSTGDSMNTGELFF
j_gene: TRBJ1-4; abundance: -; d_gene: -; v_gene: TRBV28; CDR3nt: TGTGCCAGCAGTTCCCCGACCCTGGAGGAAAAACTGTTTTTT; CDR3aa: CASSSPTLEEKLFF
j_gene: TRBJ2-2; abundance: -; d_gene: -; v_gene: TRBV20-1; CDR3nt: TGCAGTGCTAGTTGGCTAGCCGGGACCGGGGAGCTGTTTTTT; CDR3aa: CSASWLAGTGELFF
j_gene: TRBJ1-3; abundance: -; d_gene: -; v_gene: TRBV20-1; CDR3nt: TGCAGTGCTGGGATCGTGACCGGTCCCTACATATATTTT; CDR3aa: CSAGIVTGPYIYF
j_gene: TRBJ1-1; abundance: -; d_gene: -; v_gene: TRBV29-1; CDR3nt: TGCAGCGCCTTGGGCGCCACTCGGGCCACTGAAGCTTTCTTT; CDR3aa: CSALGATRATEAFF
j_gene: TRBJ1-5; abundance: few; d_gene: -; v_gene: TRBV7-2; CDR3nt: TGTGCCAGCAGCTTATCCCCCGGCAGCGGGCAGCCCCAGCATTTT; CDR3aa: CASSLSPGSGQPQHF
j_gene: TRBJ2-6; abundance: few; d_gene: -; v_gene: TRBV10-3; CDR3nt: TGTGCCATCAGTGAAGCGAAAGGGAAGTTCTCTGGGGCCAACGTCCTGACTTTC; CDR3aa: CAISEAKGKFSGANVLTF
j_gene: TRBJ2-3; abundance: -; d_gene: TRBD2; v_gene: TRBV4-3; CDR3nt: TGCGCCGTGGGAGCGGGAGGGAGCACAGATACGCAGTATTTT; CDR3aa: CAVGAGGSTDTQYF
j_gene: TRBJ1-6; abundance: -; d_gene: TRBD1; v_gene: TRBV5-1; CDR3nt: TGCGCCAGCAGCTTGGAGACAGGGGAATCACCCCTCCACTTT; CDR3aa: CASSLETGESPLHF